This record concerns one T cell receptor (beta chain) sequence. Its antigen is unknown. The data are from a study of OX40 agonist ivuxolimab in advanced cancers. Study in general: A diagnosis of hepatocellular carcinoma, melanoma, renal cell or head and neck cancer was present in dose-escalation patients. Study outcomes and limitations: Expanded clones were, on average, more numerous in CD8+ T cells than in CD4+.

This CDR3 is built from 13 residues. V lost 5 bases to trimming and J lost 10 bases; unmatched junction nucleotides: 7. Looked up from germline, CDR1 is LNHDA and CDR2 is SQIVND (reference sequence). The repertoire was sequenced with immunoSEQ multiplex PCR; TCRdb's copy has only in-frame clones and lacks some. The table has about 53,000 clones, less than 90% seen once. This TCR came from an adult with an advanced solid tumor such as melanoma, head and neck, liver or kidney cancer. The sample here was CD4+ or CD8+ T cells sorted from blood, taken in a trial of the OX40 agonist ivuxolimab. V and J are TRBV19 and TRBJ1-2; TRBD1 aligns across 10 bases. CDR3 bases: TGTGCCAGTAGTTCCCGACAGGGGGCAACCTACACCTTC. It yields the protein CASSSRQGATYTF.